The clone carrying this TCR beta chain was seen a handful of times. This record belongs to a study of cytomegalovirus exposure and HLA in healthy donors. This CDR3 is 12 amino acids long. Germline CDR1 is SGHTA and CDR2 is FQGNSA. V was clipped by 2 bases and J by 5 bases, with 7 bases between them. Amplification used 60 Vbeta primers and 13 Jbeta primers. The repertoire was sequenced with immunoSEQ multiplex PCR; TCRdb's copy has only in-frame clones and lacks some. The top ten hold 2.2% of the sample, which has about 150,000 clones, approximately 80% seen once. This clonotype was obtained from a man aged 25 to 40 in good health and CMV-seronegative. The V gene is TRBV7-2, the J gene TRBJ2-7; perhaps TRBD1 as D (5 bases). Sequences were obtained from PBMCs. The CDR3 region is CASSLKGNEQYF. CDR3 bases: TGTGCCAGCAGCTTAAAGGGGAACGAGCAGTACTTC.